The next 21 T cell receptor beta chains were all read from a single sample in a study of CD4+ T cells in melanoma. The method was immunoSEQ multiplex PCR; TCRdb's version includes in-frame clones alone and lacks a portion of them. The table has under 20,000 clones, 76% seen once; the top ten hold approximately 12%. Sample: cells from a culture (not recorded whether cultured in vitro). The receptors here all came from a human donor with melanoma.

This clone was counted a single time. The gene calls are TRBV4-1 and TRBJ2-7; perhaps TRBD1 as D (7 bases). Germline V gives CDR1 MGHRA, CDR2 YSYEKL. CDR3 length: 17 residues. Trimming pared 4 bases from V and 4 bases from J, leaving 23 bases between. The CDR3 reads CASSLSRQGGAEYEQYF. The CDR3 DNA sequence: TGCGCCAGCAGCCTCTCCCGCCAGGGGGGCGCGGAGTACGAGCAGTACTTC.

This chain links TRBV5-1 with TRBJ2-3; TRBD2 matches 8 bases. Germline CDR1 is SGHRS and CDR2 is YFSETQ. The trim removed 6 bases at V and 2 bases at J, leaving 5 bases unmatched. This CDR3 has 14 residues. The DNA of the CDR3 is TGCGCCAGCACTACTAGCGGTTACACAGATACGCAGTATTTT. Protein sequence: CASTTSGYTDTQYF.

This clone was seen only a few times. V gene TRBV11-2 combines with J gene TRBJ2-5; 7 nucleotides line up with TRBD1. Germline CDR1 reads SGHAT; CDR2 reads FQNNGV. V lost 6 bases and J lost 5; bases outside the gene matches: 12. The CDR3 extends over 15 amino acids. The CDR3 DNA reads as TGTGCCAGCAGTCGTCCTACAGGGGTTGGGGAGACCCAGTACTTC. This gives the protein CASSRPTGVGETQYF.

This clone was counted a single time. The chain combines TRBV6-1 with TRBJ2-3; TRBD2 is a possible D gene (6 bases). Trimming shortened V by 9 bases and J by 2 bases, and 12 bases separated the two germline ends. The CDR3 is 13 residues long. Per germline, CDR1 MNHNS and CDR2 SASEGT. The CDR3 protein is CASRDSFTDTQYF. CDR3 sequence (DNA): TGTGCCAGTAGGGACTCTTTCACAGATACGCAGTATTTT.

The chain joins TRBV29-1 to TRBJ2-3; the D call may be TRBD1 or TRBD2 (5 bases each). The germline V gene has CDR1 SQVTM and CDR2 ANQGSEA. The ends were cut back, 7 bases at V and 5 bases at J, with 16 bases in the middle. The length of the CDR3 is 13 residues. CDR3 amino acids: CSASRDLRDTQYF. For the CDR3, the DNA is TGCAGCGCCTCCCGGGACCTACGAGATACGCAGTATTTT.

This clone turned up a few times. This chain links TRBV6-6 with TRBJ2-1; no reliable D call. Germline V CDR1 and CDR2: MNHNY, SVGAGI (reference sequence). V was pared by 0 bases and J by 8 bases, with 11 bases between. The CDR3 consists of 14 residues. The CDR3 DNA follows: TGTGCCAGCAGTTACTCTGTTGGCGGCGATGAGCAGTTCTTC. Its translation: CASSYSVGGDEQFF.

The chain employs TRBV5-4 and TRBJ2-5; D is undetermined. The CDR3 has 14 residues. Trimming shortened V by 1 base and J by 1 base, and 8 bases separated the two germline ends. Germline values: CDR1 SGHNT, CDR2 YYREEE (reference sequence). The CDR3 coding sequence is TGTGCCAGCAGCTTGCGGGTTGCCCAAGAGACCCAGTACTTC. Translated, it gives CASSLRVAQETQYF.

V and J are TRBV2 and TRBJ1-2, with TRBD1 matching 8 bases. The germline gives CDR1 SNHLY, CDR2 FYNNEI. The CDR3 has 14 residues. Trimming removed 3 bases from V and 5 bases from J; junction bases left unmatched: 5. Written as DNA, the CDR3 is TGTGCCAGCAGTGAGGCAGGGGGCTTTTATGGCTACACCTTC. Protein product: CASSEAGGFYGYTF.

The chain employs TRBV30 and TRBJ2-6; 8 bases map to TRBD1. This CDR3 spans 16 amino acids. After removal of 5 bases from V and 0 bases from J, the junction contained 6 bases not matched to a gene. Germline V gene sequence: CDR1 GTSNPN, CDR2 SVGIG (reference sequence). The CDR3 region has the DNA TGTGCCTGGGAGACAGGGGTCAACTCTGGGGCCAACGTCCTGACTTTC. Its protein product is CAWETGVNSGANVLTF. Together with reference TRBV30 and TRBJ2-6, the CDR3 gives the full variable domain: SQTIHQWPATLVQPVGSPLSLECTVEGTSNPNLYWYRQAAGRGLQLLFYSVGIGQISSEVPQNLSASRPQDRQFILSSKKLLLSDSGFYLCAWETGVNSGANVLTFGAGSRLTVL.

This rearrangement joins TRBV2 to TRBJ1-5; D not certain. There are 14 residues in the CDR3. The V end was cut by 6 bases, the J end by 4 bases, with 13 bases between. CDR1 SNHLY and CDR2 FYNNEI come from the germline V gene. CDR3 DNA sequence: TGTGCCAGCAGATCCGTGACAAGAAATCAGCCCCAGCATTTT. Translating it yields CASRSVTRNQPQHF.

The gene calls are TRBV5-6 and TRBJ1-2; D gene ambiguous. CDR3 length equals 12 residues. CDR1 SGHDT and CDR2 YYEEEE come from the germline V gene. V lost 4 bases and J 13 bases, leaving 17 bases between the germline ends. Here the CDR3 DNA reads TGTGCCAGCAGCATCTGGGGAGCGGAGGTCACCTTC. Translated: CASSIWGAEVTF.

This clone is hyperexpanded by share. The chain recombines TRBV7-8 with TRBJ1-2; D is ambiguous. Looked up from germline, CDR1 is SGHVS and CDR2 is FQNEAQ. V was pared by 3 bases and J by 0 bases, with 5 bases between. CDR3 length equals 13 residues. CDR3 bases: TGTGCCAGCAGCTTTTTGGCTAACTATGGCTACACCTTC. Translating it yields CASSFLANYGYTF.

The chain joins TRBV5-1 to TRBJ2-1; tentative D call: TRBD1 (6 bases). CDR3 length: 15 residues. From germline, CDR1 is SGHRS and CDR2 YFSETQ. The V and J ends lost 0 bases and 2 bases respectively, with 9 bases between them. CDR3 protein: CASSLGTVTYNEQFF. The CDR3 DNA follows: TGCGCCAGCAGCTTGGGGACAGTCACCTACAATGAGCAGTTCTTC. The variable domain in full, completed from reference TRBV5-1 and TRBJ2-1, reads KAGVTQTPRYLIKTRGQQVTLSCSPISGHRSVSWYQQTPGQGLQFLFEYFSETQRNKGNFPGRFSGRQFSNSRSEMNVSTLELGDSALYLCASSLGTVTYNEQFFGPGTRLTVL.

This clone was counted between two and nine times. V is TRBV30 and J is TRBJ2-3; 12 bases agree with TRBD2. The germline V gene encodes CDR1 GTSNPN and CDR2 SVGIG (reference sequence). This CDR3 contains 14 residues. Unmatched junction bases numbered 6, after V lost 8 bases and J lost 3 bases. CDR3 loop: CARTSGMSTDTQYF. In DNA, the CDR3 is TGTGCCCGGACTAGCGGGATGTCAACAGATACGCAGTATTTT.

As for this clone: This likely reflects a read error, since a far larger clone is one base away. Distinct nucleotide sequences in the sample also encode this CDR3. The rearrangement uses TRBV5-1 and TRBJ1-1; 8 nucleotides agree with TRBD1. Germline V gene lookup returns CDR1 SGHRS and CDR2 YFSETQ. The CDR3 sequence is 14 residues long. V shed 0 bases and J 5 bases; nucleotides not matched to a gene: 3. The CDR3, as DNA: TGCGCCAGCAGCTTGGCAGGGGGCGTGACTGAAGCTTTCTTT. Its protein is CASSLAGGVTEAFF.

This chain links TRBV6-6 with TRBJ1-1, with D unclear. Germline-derived CDR1 and CDR2 are MNHNY and SVGAGI (reference sequence). The CDR3 length is 15 residues. Trimming pared 8 bases from V and 5 bases from J, leaving 21 bases between. DNA for the CDR3: TGTGCCAGCTCACTGTTAGAGGGTGGAGTGACTGAAGCTTTCTTT. It translates to CASSLLEGGVTEAFF.

The chain joins TRBV10-3 to TRBJ1-2; possibly TRBD1 for D (6 bases). V lost 7 bases to trimming and J lost 6 bases, with 18 bases between them. Germline V gene sequence: CDR1 ENHRY, CDR2 SYGVKD. This CDR3 comprises 14 residues. CDR3 sequence reads: CAINRQGLWDGYTF. The CDR3 bases are TGTGCCATCAATCGTCAGGGGCTCTGGGATGGCTACACCTTC.

A single count supports this clone. The rearrangement uses TRBV11-2 and TRBJ1-1, with a possible D match to TRBD1 (6 bases). Germline CDR1 is SGHAT and CDR2 is FQNNGV. V dropped 1 base and J dropped 1 base, with 19 bases sitting between them. This CDR3 is built from 18 residues. The CDR3 DNA reads TGTGCCAGCAGCTTAGTTCTGGGTAAGGGGGTATCGAACACTGAAGCTTTCTTT. It encodes CASSLVLGKGVSNTEAFF.

V is TRBV7-8 and J is TRBJ1-1; no clear D. This CDR3 comprises 13 residues. Between the trimmed V and J ends, which lost 2 bases and 3 bases, there was a span of 7 bases. Per the germline V gene, CDR1 is SGHVS and CDR2 is FQNEAQ. The CDR3 DNA reads TGTGCCAGCAGCTTAATAATCGACACTGAAGCTTTCTTT. Its protein product is CASSLIIDTEAFF. Complete variable domain (other parts from reference TRBV7-8 and TRBJ1-1): GAGVSQSPRYKVAKRGQDVALRCDPISGHVSLFWYQQALGQGPEFLTYFQNEAQLDKSGLPSDRFFAERPEGSVSTLKIQRTQQEDSAVYLCASSLIIDTEAFFGQGTRLTVV.

The chain employs TRBV14 and TRBJ2-1; TRBD1 matches 8 bases. Germline V lookup: CDR1 SGHDN, CDR2 FVKESK. With 4 bases clipped from V and 8 bases from J, the junction kept 10 bases outside the gene matches. The CDR3 contains 15 residues. The CDR3 protein is CASSRGTGGWYEQFF. As DNA, the CDR3 is TGTGCCAGCAGCCGCGGGACAGGAGGGTGGTATGAGCAGTTCTTC.

The chain employs TRBV15 and TRBJ2-1; D gene unclear. The CDR3 sequence is 17 residues long. V was trimmed by 0 bases and J by 0 bases, leaving 12 bases between them. Per the germline V gene, CDR1 is LNHNV and CDR2 is YYDKDF (reference sequence). Written as DNA, the CDR3 is TGTGCCACCAGCAGAGATTTAAGGATGAGCTCCTACAATGAGCAGTTCTTC. Residues: CATSRDLRMSSYNEQFF.